One sample yielded the 15 T cell receptor beta chains listed below, sequenced in a study of CD4 T cells in relation to SARS-CoV-2 and coronaviruses. Their recognized antigens are unknown. Before the COVID-19 pandemic, during about 2010-2018, CD4+ T cells were taken from unexposed donors. Isolation of CD4+ T cells took place after nine to ten days in culture. Some clones are missing from TCRdb's copy, which holds only in-frame ones; the method was immunoSEQ multiplex PCR. The sample shows more than 20,000 clones, roughly 66% of them seen only once. Sequenced material: CD4+ T cells from PBMCs, cultured in vitro. The receptors derive from a human donor in good health.

This clone was counted a few times. The V and J genes are TRBV7-2 and TRBJ1-3; D unresolved. In germline, CDR1 is SGHTA, CDR2 FQGNSA. This CDR3 has 15 residues. V shed 2 bases and J shed 0 bases, with 8 bases lying between them. CDR3: CASSLSGLSGNTIYF. In DNA form, the CDR3 reads TGTGCCAGCAGCTTATCCGGACTCTCTGGAAACACCATATATTTT.

This chain links TRBV19 with TRBJ1-4; tentatively, D is TRBD1 (5 bases). CDR1 and CDR2 from the germline V gene are LNHDA and SQIVND (reference sequence). The CDR3 has 14 amino acids. With 3 bases removed from V and 4 bases from J, the gap between germline ends came to 9 bases. The CDR3 region is CASSIPTVNEKLFF. CDR3 DNA: TGTGCCAGTAGTATCCCGACAGTTAATGAAAAACTGTTTTTT. The whole variable domain, remainder taken from reference TRBV19 and TRBJ1-4, is DGGITQSPKYLFRKEGQNVTLSCEQNLNHDAMYWYRQDPGQGLRLIYYSQIVNDFQKGDIAEGYSVSREKKESFPLTVTSAQKNPTAFYLCASSIPTVNEKLFFGSGTQLSVL.

This clone was observed a handful of times. The chain links TRBV5-1 to TRBJ2-1; D uncertain. V gave up 5 bases and J gave up 2 bases, with 14 bases separating them. CDR1 SGHRS and CDR2 YFSETQ come from the germline V gene. CDR3 length equals 15 residues. Written as DNA, the CDR3 is TGCGCCAGCAGTCCCAAGGGCGTACCCTACAATGAGCAGTTCTTC. Its translation: CASSPKGVPYNEQFF.

The chain uses TRBV4-1 and TRBJ1-1; TRBD1 matches 7 bases. Germline V gives CDR1 MGHRA, CDR2 YSYEKL. The CDR3 sequence is 15 residues long. The trim removed 4 bases at V and 2 bases at J, leaving 7 bases unmatched. CDR3 protein: CASSRNDRDNTEAFF. The CDR3 DNA reads TGCGCCAGCAGCCGAAATGACAGGGACAACACTGAAGCTTTCTTT.

This clone has just a few counts. The chain is built from TRBV19 and TRBJ1-6; D is perhaps TRBD1 (6 bases). Deletions cut 4 bases from V and 6 bases from J, with 19 bases between. CDR1 LNHDA and CDR2 SQIVND come from the germline V gene (reference sequence). The CDR3 is 17 residues long. CDR3 sequence reads: CASSTRTATILNSPLHF. CDR3 sequence (DNA): TGTGCCAGTAGTACGAGGACAGCCACCATACTTAATTCACCCCTCCACTTT.

As DNA, the CDR3 is TGTGCCACCCAGGAGCGGGGGGGCCAGCCAGATACGCAGTATTTT. Translated, it gives CATQERGGQPDTQYF. The J gene is TRBJ2-3, the V gene TRBV2; 10 nucleotides agree with TRBD2. V was pared by 10 bases and J by 4 bases, with 11 bases of the junction left unmatched. From germline, CDR1 is SNHLY and CDR2 FYNNEI. The CDR3 extends over 15 amino acids. Looking up the rest from reference TRBV2 and TRBJ2-3 gives the full variable domain: EPEVTQTPSHQVTQMGQEVILRCVPISNHLYFYWYRQILGQKVEFLVSFYNNEISEKSEIFDDQFSVERPDGSNFTLKIRSTKLEDSAMYFCATQERGGQPDTQYFGPGTRLTVL.

In its sample, this clone was seen a few times. The CDR3 sequence is CASSQGPGDYGYTF. Written as DNA, the CDR3 is TGCGCCAGCAGCCAAGGGCCGGGGGACTATGGCTACACCTTC. The chain employs TRBV4-3 and TRBJ1-2; maybe TRBD1 (5 bases). Germline V gene sequence: CDR1 LGHNA, CDR2 YSLEER. The length of the CDR3 is 14 residues. V was cut by 1 base and J by 3 bases, with 9 bases left in between.

The chain employs TRBV5-1 and TRBJ2-3; possibly TRBD1 for D (7 bases). CDR1 is SGHRS, CDR2 YFSETQ, per germline. This CDR3 has 14 amino acids. V lost 4 bases and J lost 5, with 14 bases in between. This chain's CDR3 is CASSPQGGEDTQYF. The CDR3 DNA sequence: TGCGCCAGCAGCCCTCAGGGGGGAGAAGATACGCAGTATTTT.

The chain uses TRBV9 and TRBJ1-5; a weak D match, TRBD1 (6 bases). Germline CDR1 is SGDLS and CDR2 is YYNGEE. The CDR3 is made up of 13 amino acids. V was cut by 5 bases and J by 7 bases, with 13 bases left in between. CDR3 DNA: TGTGCCAGCAGTCCAGGGGTGGGACAGCCCCAGCATTTT. Protein: CASSPGVGQPQHF.

The V and J genes are TRBV19 and TRBJ2-2, with 9 nucleotides matching TRBD1. The germline V gene encodes CDR1 LNHDA and CDR2 SQIVND (reference sequence). The CDR3 totals 18 residues. The J segment lost 7 bases and the V segment lost 5 bases, leaving 17 bases of the junction unmatched. CDR3 nucleotides: TGTGCCAGTAGTCTCTGTCGTGGACAGGGGATAATTTGCGGGGAGCTGTTTTTT. Its translation is CASSLCRGQGIICGELFF.

V usage is TRBV3-1 (or the pseudogene TRBV3-2) and J usage is TRBJ2-1; D may be TRBD1 or TRBD2 (5 bases each). V gave up 1 base and J gave up 5 bases, with 9 bases separating them. From germline, CDR1 is LGHDT and CDR2 YNNKEL (reference sequence). The CDR3 extends over 14 amino acids. The CDR3 sequence is CASSQAGTHNEQFF. The CDR3 bases are TGTGCCAGCAGCCAAGCCGGGACCCACAATGAGCAGTTCTTC.

This clone was seen more than once but under ten times. The chain recombines TRBV19 with TRBJ2-5; TRBD2 is a possible D gene (5 bases). Germline CDR1 reads LNHDA; CDR2 reads SQIVND (reference sequence). CDR3 length equals 12 residues. V was trimmed by 5 bases and J by 5 bases, leaving 9 bases between them. CDR3 sequence: CASSLGVETQYF. CDR3 DNA sequence: TGTGCCAGTAGTCTCGGGGTGGAGACCCAGTACTTC. Full variable domain (remainder filled in from reference TRBV19 and TRBJ2-5): DGGITQSPKYLFRKEGQNVTLSCEQNLNHDAMYWYRQDPGQGLRLIYYSQIVNDFQKGDIAEGYSVSREKKESFPLTVTSAQKNPTAFYLCASSLGVETQYFGPGTRLLVL.

The V call is TRBV5-4, the J call TRBJ2-7, with D uncertain. This CDR3 comprises 16 residues. The V gene lost 4 bases and the J gene lost 7 bases, with 24 bases spanning the gap. The germline CDR1 and CDR2 sequences are SGHNT and YYREEE (reference sequence). The CDR3 DNA reads TGTGCCAGCAGCATCCTATTGCTCGGATCCATGGGGGAGCAGTACTTC. Translated: CASSILLLGSMGEQYF.

This sequence joins TRBV5-1 and TRBJ1-2; 10 nucleotides align to TRBD1. The V and J ends lost 6 bases and 5 bases, in that order; junction bases with no gene match: 7. This CDR3 is 14 amino acids long. Looked up from germline, CDR1 is SGHRS and CDR2 is YFSETQ. The CDR3 protein is CASNRGQGGYGYTF. CDR3 in DNA: TGCGCCAGCAACCGTGGACAGGGGGGATATGGCTACACCTTC.

The CDR3 region is CASSHLAITAGQSNEKLFF. The CDR3 DNA reads TGTGCCAGCAGCCACCTTGCCATAACCGCGGGACAGTCTAATGAAAAACTGTTTTTT. This rearrangement joins TRBV7-8 to TRBJ1-4, with 7 positions matching TRBD1. The CDR3 has 19 amino acids. With 5 bases clipped from V and 3 bases from J, the junction kept 18 bases outside the gene matches. Per the germline V gene, CDR1 is SGHVS and CDR2 is FQNEAQ.